This T cell receptor (beta chain) was sequenced in a study of patients and donors after allogeneic stem cell transplantation. TCRdb re-derived calls from the RT-PCR reads in MiXCR, one entry per CDR3 protein. The data contain some 150,000 distinct CDR3 sequences, approximately 37% of them singletons. The CDR3 is 15 amino acids. The germline gives CDR1 SGHTA, CDR2 FQGTGA. With 5 bases clipped from V and 5 bases from J, the junction kept 11 bases outside the gene matches. The sequenced sample was blood, either unsorted or a sorted T cell fraction (not recorded which). The sequence derives from a human donor who was either an allogeneic HSCT recipient or a stem cell or donor lymphocyte infusion donor (not recorded which). It is not recorded whose cells these are; they may come from a transplant donor. The chain joins TRBV7-3 to TRBJ1-1, with 7 bases aligning to TRBD1. CDR3 nucleotides: TGTGCCAGCAGCCCGCATGAGGGGGCTTTGACTGAAGCTTTCTTT. Its protein product is CASSPHEGALTEAFF.